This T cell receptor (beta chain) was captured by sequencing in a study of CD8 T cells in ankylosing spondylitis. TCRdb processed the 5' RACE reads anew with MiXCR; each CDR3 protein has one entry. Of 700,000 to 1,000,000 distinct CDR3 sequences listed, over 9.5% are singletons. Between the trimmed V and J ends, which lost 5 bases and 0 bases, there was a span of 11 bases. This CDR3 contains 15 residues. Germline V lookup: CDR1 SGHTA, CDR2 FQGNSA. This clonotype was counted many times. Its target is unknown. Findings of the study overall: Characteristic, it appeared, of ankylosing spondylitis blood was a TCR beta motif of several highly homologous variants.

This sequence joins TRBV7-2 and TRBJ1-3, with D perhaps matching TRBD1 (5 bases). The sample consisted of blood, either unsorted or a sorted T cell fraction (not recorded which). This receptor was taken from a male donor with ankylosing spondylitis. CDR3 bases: TGTGCCAGCAGCCGTACAGGATTCTCTGGAAACACCATATATTTT. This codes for CASSRTGFSGNTIYF.